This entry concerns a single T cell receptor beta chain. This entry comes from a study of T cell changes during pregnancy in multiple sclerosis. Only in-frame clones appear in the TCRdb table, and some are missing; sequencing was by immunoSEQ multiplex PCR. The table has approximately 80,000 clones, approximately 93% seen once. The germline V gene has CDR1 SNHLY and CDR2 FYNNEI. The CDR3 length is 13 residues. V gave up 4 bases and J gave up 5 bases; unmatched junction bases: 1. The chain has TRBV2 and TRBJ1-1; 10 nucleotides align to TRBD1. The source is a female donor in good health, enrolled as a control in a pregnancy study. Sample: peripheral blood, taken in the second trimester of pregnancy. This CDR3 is CASSGDRGTEAFF. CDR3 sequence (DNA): TGTGCCAGCAGTGGGGACAGGGGAACTGAAGCTTTCTTT.